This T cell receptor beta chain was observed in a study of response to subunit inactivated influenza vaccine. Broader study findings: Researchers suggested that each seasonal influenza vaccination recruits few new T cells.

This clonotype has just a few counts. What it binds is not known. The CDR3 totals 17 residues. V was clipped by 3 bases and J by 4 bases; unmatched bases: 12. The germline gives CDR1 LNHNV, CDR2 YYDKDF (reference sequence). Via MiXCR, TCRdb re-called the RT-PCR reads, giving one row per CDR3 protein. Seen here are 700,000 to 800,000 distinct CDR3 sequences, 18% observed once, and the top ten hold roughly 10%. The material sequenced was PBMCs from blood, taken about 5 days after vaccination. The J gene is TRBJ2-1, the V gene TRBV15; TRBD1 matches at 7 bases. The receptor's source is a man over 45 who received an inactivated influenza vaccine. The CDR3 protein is CATSRLSGTERYNEQFF. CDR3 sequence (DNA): TGTGCCACCAGCAGGCTTTCCGGGACAGAGAGATACAATGAGCAGTTCTTC.